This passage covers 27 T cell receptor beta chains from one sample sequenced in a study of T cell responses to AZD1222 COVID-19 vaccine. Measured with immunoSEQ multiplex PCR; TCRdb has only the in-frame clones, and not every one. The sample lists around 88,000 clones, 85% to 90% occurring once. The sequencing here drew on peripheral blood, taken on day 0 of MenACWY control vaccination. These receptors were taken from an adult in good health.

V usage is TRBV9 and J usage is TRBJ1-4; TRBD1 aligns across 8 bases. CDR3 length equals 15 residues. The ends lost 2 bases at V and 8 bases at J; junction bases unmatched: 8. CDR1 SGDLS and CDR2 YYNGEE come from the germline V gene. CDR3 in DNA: TGTGCCAGCAGCGTGGCCGGGACAGGTGGGGAAAAACTGTTTTTT. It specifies CASSVAGTGGEKLFF.

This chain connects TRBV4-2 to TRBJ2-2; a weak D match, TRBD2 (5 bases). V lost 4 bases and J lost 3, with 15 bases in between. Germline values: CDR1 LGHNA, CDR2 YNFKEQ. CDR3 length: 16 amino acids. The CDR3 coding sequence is TGTGCCAGCAGCCCGGTCGGAGAGAGGGACACCGGGGAGCTGTTTTTT. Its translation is CASSPVGERDTGELFF.

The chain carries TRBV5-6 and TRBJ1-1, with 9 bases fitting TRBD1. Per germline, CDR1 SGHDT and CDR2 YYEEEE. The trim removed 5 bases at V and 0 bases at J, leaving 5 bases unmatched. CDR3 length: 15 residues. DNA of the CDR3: TGTGCCAGCAGTACAGGGGGCCTTTTGAACACTGAAGCTTTCTTT. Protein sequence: CASSTGGLLNTEAFF.

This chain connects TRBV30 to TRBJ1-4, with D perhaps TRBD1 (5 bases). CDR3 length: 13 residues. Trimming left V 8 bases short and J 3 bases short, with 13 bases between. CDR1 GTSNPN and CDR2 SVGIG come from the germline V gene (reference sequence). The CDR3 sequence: CALESGSNEKLFF. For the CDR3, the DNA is TGTGCCCTGGAGTCAGGGTCTAATGAAAAACTGTTTTTT.

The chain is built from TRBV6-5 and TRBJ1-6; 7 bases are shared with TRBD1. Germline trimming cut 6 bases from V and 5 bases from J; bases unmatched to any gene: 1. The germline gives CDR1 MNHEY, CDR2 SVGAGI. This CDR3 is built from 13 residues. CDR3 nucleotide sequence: TGTGCCAGCAGGGGACAGAATAATTCACCCCTCCACTTT. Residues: CASRGQNNSPLHF.

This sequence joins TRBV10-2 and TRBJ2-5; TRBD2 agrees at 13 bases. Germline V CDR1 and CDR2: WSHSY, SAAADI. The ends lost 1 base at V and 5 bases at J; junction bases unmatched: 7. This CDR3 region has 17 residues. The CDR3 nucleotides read TGCGCCAGCAGTGAGTACGGACTAGCGGGGGCTTCGGAGACCCAGTACTTC. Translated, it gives CASSEYGLAGASETQYF.

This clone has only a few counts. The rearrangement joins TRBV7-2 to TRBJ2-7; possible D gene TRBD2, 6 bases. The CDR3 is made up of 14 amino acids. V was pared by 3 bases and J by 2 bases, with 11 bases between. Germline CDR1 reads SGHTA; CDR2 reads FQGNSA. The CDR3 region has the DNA TGTGCCAGCAGCTTCGGGACTCCTACCTACGAGCAGTACTTC. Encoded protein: CASSFGTPTYEQYF.

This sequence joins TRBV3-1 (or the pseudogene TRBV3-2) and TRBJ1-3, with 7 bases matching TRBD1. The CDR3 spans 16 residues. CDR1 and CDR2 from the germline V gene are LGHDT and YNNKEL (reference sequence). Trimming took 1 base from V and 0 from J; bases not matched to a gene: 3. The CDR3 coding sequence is TGTGCCAGCAGCCAAGGACAGGGAGTCTCTGGAAACACCATATATTTT. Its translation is CASSQGQGVSGNTIYF.

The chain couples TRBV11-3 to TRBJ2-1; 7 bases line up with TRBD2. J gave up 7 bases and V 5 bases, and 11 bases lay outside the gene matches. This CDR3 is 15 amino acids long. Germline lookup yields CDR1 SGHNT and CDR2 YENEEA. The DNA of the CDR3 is TGTGCCAGCAGCCCCCGCTCCAGCGGGGAAAATGAGCAGTTCTTC. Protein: CASSPRSSGENEQFF.

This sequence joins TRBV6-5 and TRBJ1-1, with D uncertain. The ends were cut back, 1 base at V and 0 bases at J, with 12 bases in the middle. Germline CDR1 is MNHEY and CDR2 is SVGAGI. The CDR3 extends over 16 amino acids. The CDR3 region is CASSYFGGEMNTEAFF. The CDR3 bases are TGTGCCAGCAGTTACTTCGGCGGGGAAATGAACACTGAAGCTTTCTTT.

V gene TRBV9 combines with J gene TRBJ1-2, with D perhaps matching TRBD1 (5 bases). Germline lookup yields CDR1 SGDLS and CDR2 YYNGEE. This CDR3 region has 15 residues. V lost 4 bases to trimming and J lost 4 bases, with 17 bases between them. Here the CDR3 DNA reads TGTGCCAGCAGCCCGGGAGGGGAGAGTAGCTATGGCTACACCTTC. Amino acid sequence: CASSPGGESSYGYTF.

This CDR3 is CASSWEGESYEQYF. The CDR3 DNA reads TGCGCCAGCAGCTGGGAGGGGGAGTCCTACGAGCAGTACTTC. V usage is TRBV5-1 and J usage is TRBJ2-7, with TRBD2 as a possible D gene (7 bases). CDR3 length: 14 residues. The V and J ends lost 3 bases and 1 base respectively, with 11 bases between them. Germline V lookup: CDR1 SGHRS, CDR2 YFSETQ.

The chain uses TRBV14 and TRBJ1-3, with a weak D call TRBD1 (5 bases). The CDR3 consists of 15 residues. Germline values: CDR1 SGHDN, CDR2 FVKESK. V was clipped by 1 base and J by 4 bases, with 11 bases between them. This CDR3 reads CASSQGRAFGNTIYF. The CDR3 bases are TGTGCCAGCAGCCAAGGCAGGGCATTCGGAAACACCATATATTTT.

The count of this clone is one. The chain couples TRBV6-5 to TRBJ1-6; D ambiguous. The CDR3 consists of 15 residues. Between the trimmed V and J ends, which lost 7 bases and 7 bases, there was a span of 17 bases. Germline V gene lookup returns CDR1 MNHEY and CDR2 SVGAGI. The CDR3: CASTDAWQWNSPLHF. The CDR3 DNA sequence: TGTGCCAGCACCGACGCTTGGCAGTGGAATTCACCCCTCCACTTT.

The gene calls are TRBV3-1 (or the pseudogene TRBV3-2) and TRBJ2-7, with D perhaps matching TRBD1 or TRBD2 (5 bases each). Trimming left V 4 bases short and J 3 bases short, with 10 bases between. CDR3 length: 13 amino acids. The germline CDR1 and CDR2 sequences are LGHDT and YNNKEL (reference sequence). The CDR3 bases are TGTGCCAGCAGCCCCCGGGACCACTACGAGCAGTACTTC. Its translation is CASSPRDHYEQYF.

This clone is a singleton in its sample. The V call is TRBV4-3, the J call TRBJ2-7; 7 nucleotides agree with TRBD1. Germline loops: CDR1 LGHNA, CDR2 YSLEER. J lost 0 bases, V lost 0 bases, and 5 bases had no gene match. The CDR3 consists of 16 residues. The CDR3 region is CASSQDSTGTSYEQYF. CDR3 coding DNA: TGCGCCAGCAGCCAAGATTCGACAGGGACCTCCTACGAGCAGTACTTC.

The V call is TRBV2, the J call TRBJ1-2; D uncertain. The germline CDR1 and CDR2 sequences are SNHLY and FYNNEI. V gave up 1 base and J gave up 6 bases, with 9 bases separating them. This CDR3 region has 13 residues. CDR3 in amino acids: CASSEGSWDGYTF. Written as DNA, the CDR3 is TGTGCCAGCAGTGAAGGGAGCTGGGATGGCTACACCTTC.

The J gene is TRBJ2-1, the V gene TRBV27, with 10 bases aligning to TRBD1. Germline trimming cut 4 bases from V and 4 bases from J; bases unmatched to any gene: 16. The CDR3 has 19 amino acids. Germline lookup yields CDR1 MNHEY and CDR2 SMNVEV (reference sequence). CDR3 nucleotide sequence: TGTGCCAGCAGTTCGAAAGACCGGGACAGGGGACCAAAATACAATGAGCAGTTCTTC. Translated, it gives CASSSKDRDRGPKYNEQFF.

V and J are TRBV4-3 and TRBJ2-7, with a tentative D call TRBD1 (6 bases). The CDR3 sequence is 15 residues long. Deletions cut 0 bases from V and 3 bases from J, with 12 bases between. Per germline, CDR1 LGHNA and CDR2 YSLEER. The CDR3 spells CASSQDRGRFYEQYF. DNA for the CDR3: TGCGCCAGCAGCCAAGACAGGGGCCGATTCTACGAGCAGTACTTC.

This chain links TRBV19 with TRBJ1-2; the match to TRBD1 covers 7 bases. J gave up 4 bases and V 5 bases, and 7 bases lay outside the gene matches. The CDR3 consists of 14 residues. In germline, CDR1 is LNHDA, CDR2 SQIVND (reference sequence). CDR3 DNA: TGTGCCAGTAGTGAGGACAGGAGGGGCTATGGCTACACCTTC. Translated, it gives CASSEDRRGYGYTF.

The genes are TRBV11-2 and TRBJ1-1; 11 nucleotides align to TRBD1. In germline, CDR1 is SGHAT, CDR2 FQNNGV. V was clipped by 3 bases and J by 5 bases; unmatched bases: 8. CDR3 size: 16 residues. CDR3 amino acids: CASSFIPGQGETEAFF. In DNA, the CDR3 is TGTGCCAGCAGCTTTATACCGGGACAGGGGGAGACTGAAGCTTTCTTT.

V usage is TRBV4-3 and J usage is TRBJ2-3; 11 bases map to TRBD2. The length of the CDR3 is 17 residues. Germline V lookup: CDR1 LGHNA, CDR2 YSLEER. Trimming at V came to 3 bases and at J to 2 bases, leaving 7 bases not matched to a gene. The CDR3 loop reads CASSQFSGGAATDTQYF. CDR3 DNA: TGCGCCAGCAGCCAGTTTAGCGGGGGGGCCGCCACAGATACGCAGTATTTT.

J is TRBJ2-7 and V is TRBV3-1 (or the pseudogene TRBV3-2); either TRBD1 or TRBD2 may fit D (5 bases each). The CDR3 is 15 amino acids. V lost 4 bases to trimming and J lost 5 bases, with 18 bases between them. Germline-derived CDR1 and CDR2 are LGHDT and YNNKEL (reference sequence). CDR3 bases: TGTGCCAGCAGCCCGGGGCCCACTCACATCAACGAGCAGTACTTC. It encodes CASSPGPTHINEQYF.

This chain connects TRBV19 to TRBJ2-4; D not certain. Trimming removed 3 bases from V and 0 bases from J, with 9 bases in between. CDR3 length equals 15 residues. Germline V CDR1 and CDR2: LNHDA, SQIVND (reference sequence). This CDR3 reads CASSMGSSAKNIQYF. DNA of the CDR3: TGTGCCAGTAGTATGGGATCCTCAGCCAAAAACATTCAGTACTTC.

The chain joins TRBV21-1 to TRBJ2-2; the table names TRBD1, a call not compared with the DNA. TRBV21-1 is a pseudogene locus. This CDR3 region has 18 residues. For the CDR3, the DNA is TGTGCCAGTATTTCCCCGGGACAGGGGGCGCCGGCCACCGGGGAGCTGTTTTTT. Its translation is CASISPGQGAPATGELFF.

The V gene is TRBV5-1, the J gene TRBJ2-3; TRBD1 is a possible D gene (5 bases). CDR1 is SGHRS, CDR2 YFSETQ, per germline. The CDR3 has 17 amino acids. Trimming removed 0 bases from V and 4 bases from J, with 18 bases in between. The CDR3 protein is CASSLGTNVGLPDTQYF. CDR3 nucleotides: TGCGCCAGCAGCTTGGGGACAAACGTAGGGTTGCCAGATACGCAGTATTTT.

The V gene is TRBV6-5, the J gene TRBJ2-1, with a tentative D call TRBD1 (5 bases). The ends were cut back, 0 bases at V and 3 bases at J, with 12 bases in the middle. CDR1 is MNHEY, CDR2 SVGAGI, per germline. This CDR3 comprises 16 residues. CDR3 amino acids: CASSYSGRALYNEQFF. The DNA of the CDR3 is TGTGCCAGCAGTTACTCCGGCAGGGCCCTCTACAATGAGCAGTTCTTC.